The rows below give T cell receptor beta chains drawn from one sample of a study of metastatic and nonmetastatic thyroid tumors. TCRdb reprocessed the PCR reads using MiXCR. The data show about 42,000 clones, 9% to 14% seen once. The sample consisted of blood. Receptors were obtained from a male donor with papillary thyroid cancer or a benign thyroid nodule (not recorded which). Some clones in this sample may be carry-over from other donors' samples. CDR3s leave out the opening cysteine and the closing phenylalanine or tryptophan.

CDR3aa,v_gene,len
ASSQEGLATYEQY,TRBV3-1,13
ASSGGQPNEKLF,TRBV6-1,12
ASSPRWGQGSSYEQY,TRBV11-2,15
ASRRGFGPRETQY,TRBV6-1,13
ASSQEGLAGYETQY,TRBV4-3,14
ASSPSPGNQETQY,TRBV4-3,13
ASRTGDNSPLH,TRBV27,11
ASRFDRGDEAF,TRBV7-9,11
ASSLGDRPTGELF,TRBV28,13
SAGTTQPRYNERF,TRBV20-1,13